The 3 T cell receptor beta chains below come from one sample, sequenced in a study of shared clonotypes between healthy human individuals. Assay: immunoSEQ multiplex PCR; the TCRdb copy retains only in-frame clones and omits some. The sample records 450,000 to 650,000 clones, roughly four fifths being singletons. Sequenced: PBMCs. These receptors were taken from a woman between 35 and 50 years old in good health. Some clones in this sample may be carry-over from other donors' samples.

Regarding this clone: This CDR3 is missing its conserved last phenylalanine or tryptophan, likely due to a read error. The chain couples TRBV28 to TRBJ1-1; D remains unclear. Germline CDR1 MDHEN, CDR2 SYDVKM. The CDR3 runs 14 residues. The V and J ends lost 0 bases and 3 bases respectively, with 8 bases between them. For the CDR3, the DNA is TGTGCCAGCAGTTTATGGTCCGGGGACACTGAAGCTTTCCTT. Translation gives CASSLWSGDTEAFL.

This clone was observed a few times. The J gene is TRBJ2-6, the V gene TRBV6-1; no clear D. CDR1 MNHNS and CDR2 SASEGT come from the germline V gene. The ends were cut back, 6 bases at V and 0 bases at J, with 3 bases in the middle. This CDR3 has 13 amino acids. CDR3 residues: CASRFSGANVLTF. The CDR3, as DNA: TGTGCCAGCAGATTCTCTGGGGCCAACGTCCTGACTTTC.

This chain uses TRBV7-2 with TRBJ2-3; 7 bases fit TRBD2. The V and J ends lost 5 bases and 6 bases, in that order; junction bases with no gene match: 11. Germline CDR1 and CDR2: SGHTA and FQGNSA. The CDR3 has 15 amino acids. This CDR3 is CASSPSTSSGDTQYF. The DNA for the CDR3 is TGTGCCAGCAGCCCGTCGACTAGCAGCGGGGATACGCAGTATTTT.